What follows are 5 T cell receptor beta chains derived from one specimen sequenced in a study of T cells in Graves' hyperthyroidism and ophthalmopathy. Amplification yielded TCR beta CDR3 regions, with RNA transcripts as the source. Researchers ran a first-round RT-PCR on the TCR CDR3 using the HTBI primer set. Via MiXCR, TCRdb re-called the multiplex PCR reads, giving one row per CDR3 protein. The table has hundreds of thousands of distinct CDR3 sequences, 14% seen once. Sequenced input: blood. The source is a woman aged 45-59 years with Graves' ophthalmopathy.

This clonotype was counted many times. V is TRBV28 and J is TRBJ1-1, with unresolved D. Trimming cost V 2 bases and J 1 base, with 11 bases left between them. The germline V gene has CDR1 MDHEN and CDR2 SYDVKM. The CDR3 extends over 15 amino acids. The CDR3 reads CASSLMGKTNTEAFF. CDR3 DNA: TGTGCCAGCAGTTTAATGGGTAAGACGAACACTGAAGCTTTCTTT.

A few counts support this clonotype. The rearrangement uses TRBV4-3 and TRBJ1-2; perhaps TRBD1 as D (6 bases). Germline V gives CDR1 LGHNA, CDR2 YSLEER. The length of the CDR3 is 14 residues. Trimming removed 4 bases at V and 4 bases at J, with 13 bases between. In DNA, the CDR3 is TGCGCCAGCAGCCCTTCTACAGGGTCCTATGGCTACACCTTC. Translated: CASSPSTGSYGYTF.

This clonotype was detected many times. The gene calls are TRBV7-6 and TRBJ2-1, with 12 nucleotides matching TRBD2. The junction had 9 bases not matched to a gene; V was cut back by 6 bases and J by 9 bases. CDR1 is SGHVS and CDR2 is FNYEAQ in the germline V gene. The CDR3 is 15 amino acids. CDR3 DNA sequence: TGTGCCAGCAGACTCACTAGCGGGAGGAGGGGTGAGCAGTTCTTC. Translating it yields CASRLTSGRRGEQFF.

This clonotype was observed at least ten times. V and J are TRBV7-2 and TRBJ2-5, with D possibly called TRBD1 or TRBD2 (5 bases each). The germline V and J ends were trimmed by 4 bases and 2 bases, with 20 bases remaining between them. There are 17 residues in the CDR3. Germline V gene lookup returns CDR1 SGHTA and CDR2 FQGNSA. CDR3 amino acids: CASSSPRIGTKQETQYF. CDR3 in DNA: TGTGCCAGCAGCTCCCCCCGGATCGGGACGAAACAAGAGACCCAGTACTTC.

CDR3 loop: CASSFLGQGGNQPQHF. The DNA for the CDR3 is TGTGCCAGCAGTTTTCTTGGACAGGGCGGCAATCAGCCCCAGCATTTT. The chain links TRBV28 to TRBJ1-5; 8 nucleotides align to TRBD1. The germline gives CDR1 MDHEN, CDR2 SYDVKM. The CDR3 loop spans 16 amino acids. J lost 2 bases, V lost 3 bases, and 6 bases had no gene match. Full variable domain (outside the CDR3, taken from reference TRBV28 and TRBJ1-5): DVKVTQSSRYLVKRTGEKVFLECVQDMDHENMFWYRQDPGLGLRLIYFSYDVKMKEKGDIPEGYSVSREKKERFSLILESASTNQTSMYLCASSFLGQGGNQPQHFGDGTRLSIL.